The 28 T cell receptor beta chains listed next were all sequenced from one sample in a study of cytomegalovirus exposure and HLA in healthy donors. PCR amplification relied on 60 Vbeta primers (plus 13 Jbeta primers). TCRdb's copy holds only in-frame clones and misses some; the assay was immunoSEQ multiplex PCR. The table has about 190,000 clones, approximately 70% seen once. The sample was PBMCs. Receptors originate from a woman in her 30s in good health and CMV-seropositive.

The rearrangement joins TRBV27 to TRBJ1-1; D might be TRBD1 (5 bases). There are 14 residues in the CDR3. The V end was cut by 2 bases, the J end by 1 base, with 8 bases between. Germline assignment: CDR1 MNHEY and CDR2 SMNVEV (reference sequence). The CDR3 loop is CASSLGGKNTEAFF. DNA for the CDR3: TGTGCCAGCAGTTTAGGGGGGAAGAACACTGAAGCTTTCTTT.

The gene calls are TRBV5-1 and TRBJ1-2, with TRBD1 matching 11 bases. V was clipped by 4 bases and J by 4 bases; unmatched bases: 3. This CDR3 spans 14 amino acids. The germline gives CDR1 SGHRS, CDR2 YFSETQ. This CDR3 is CASSPGTGGYGYTF. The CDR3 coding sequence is TGCGCCAGCAGCCCCGGGACAGGGGGCTATGGCTACACCTTC.

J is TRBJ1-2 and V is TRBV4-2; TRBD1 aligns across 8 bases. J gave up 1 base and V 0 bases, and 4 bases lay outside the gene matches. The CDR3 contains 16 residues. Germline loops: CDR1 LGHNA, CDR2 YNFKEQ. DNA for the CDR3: TGTGCCAGCAGCCAAGATGCGGGACAGGATAACTATGGCTACACCTTC. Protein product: CASSQDAGQDNYGYTF.

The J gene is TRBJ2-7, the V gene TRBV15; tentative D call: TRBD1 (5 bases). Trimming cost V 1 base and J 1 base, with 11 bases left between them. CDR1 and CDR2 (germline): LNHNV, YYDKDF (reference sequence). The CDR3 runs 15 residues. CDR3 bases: TGTGCCACCAGCAGAGTTCGGGCAGGGTCCTACGAGCAGTACTTC. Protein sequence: CATSRVRAGSYEQYF.

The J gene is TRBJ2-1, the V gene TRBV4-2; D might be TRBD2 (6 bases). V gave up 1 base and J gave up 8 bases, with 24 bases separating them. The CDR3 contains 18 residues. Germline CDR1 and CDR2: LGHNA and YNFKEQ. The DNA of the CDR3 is TGTGCCAGCAGCCAAGCGATCAGGCTGGGACTGGGGCCATATGAGCAGTTCTTC. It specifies CASSQAIRLGLGPYEQFF.

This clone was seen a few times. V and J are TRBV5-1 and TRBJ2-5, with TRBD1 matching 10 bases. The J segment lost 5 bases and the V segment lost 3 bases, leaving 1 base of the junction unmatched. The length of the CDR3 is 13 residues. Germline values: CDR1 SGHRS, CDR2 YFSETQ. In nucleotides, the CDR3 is TGCGCCAGCAGCTGGACAGGGGGGGAGACCCAGTACTTC. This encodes CASSWTGGETQYF.

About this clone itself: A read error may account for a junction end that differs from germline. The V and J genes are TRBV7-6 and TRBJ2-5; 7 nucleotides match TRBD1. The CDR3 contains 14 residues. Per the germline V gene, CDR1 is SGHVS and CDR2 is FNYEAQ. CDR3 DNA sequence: TGTGCCAGCAGCTCCGGGACAGCCCAAGAGACCCGGTACTTC. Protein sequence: CASSSGTAQETRYF.

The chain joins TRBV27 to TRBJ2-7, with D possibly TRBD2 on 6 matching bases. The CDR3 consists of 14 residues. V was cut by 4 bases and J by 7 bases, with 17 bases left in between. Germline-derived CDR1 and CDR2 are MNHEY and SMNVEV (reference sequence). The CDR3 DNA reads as TGTGCCAGCAGTTCGGGACTCTCTCTGCAGGAGCAGTACTTC. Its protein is CASSSGLSLQEQYF.

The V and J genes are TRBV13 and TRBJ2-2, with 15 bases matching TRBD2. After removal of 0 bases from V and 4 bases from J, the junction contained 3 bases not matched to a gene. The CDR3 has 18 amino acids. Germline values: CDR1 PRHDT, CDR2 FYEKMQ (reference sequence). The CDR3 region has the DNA TGTGCCAGCAGCTTAGGTGTGGGACTAGCGGGGGGCACCGGGGAGCTGTTTTTT. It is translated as CASSLGVGLAGGTGELFF.

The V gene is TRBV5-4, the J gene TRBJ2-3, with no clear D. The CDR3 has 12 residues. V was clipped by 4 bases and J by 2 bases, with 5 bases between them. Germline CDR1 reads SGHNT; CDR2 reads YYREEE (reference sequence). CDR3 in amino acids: CASSRYTDTQYF. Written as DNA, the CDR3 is TGTGCCAGCAGCCGGTACACAGATACGCAGTATTTT.

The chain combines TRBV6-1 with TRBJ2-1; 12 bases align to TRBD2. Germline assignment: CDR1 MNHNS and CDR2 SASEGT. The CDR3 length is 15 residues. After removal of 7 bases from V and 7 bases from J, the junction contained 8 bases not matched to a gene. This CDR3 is CASTRLAGVMNEQFF. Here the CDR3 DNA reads TGTGCCAGCACCCGACTAGCGGGAGTGATGAATGAGCAGTTCTTC.

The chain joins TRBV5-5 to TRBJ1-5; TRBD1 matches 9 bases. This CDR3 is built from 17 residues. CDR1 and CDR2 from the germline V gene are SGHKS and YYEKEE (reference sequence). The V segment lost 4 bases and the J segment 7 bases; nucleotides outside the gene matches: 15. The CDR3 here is CASSPRPPGQGSQPQHF. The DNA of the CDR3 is TGTGCCAGCAGCCCACGACCCCCGGGACAGGGATCCCAGCCCCAGCATTTT.

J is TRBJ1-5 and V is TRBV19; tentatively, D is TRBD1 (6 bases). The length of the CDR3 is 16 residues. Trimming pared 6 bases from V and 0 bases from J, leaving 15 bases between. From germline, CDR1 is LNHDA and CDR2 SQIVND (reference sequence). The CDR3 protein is CASSPPGAYSNQPQHF. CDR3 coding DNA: TGTGCCAGTAGCCCACCAGGGGCCTATAGCAATCAGCCCCAGCATTTT.

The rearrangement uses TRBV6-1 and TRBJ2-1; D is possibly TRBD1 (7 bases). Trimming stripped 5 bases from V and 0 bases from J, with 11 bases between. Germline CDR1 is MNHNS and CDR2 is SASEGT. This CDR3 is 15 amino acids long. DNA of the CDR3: TGTGCCAGCAGTTTTCAGGGGGGCTCCTACAATGAGCAGTTCTTC. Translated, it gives CASSFQGGSYNEQFF.

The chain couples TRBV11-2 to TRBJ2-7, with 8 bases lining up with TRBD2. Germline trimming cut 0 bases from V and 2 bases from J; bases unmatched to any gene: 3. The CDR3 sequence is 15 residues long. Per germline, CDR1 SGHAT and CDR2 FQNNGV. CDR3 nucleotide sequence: TGTGCCAGCAGCTTAGAGCTAGCGGGCACCTACGAGCAGTACTTC. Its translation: CASSLELAGTYEQYF.

CDR3 bases: TGTGCCAGCAGTTTATTGCAGGGGGTAGATGGCTACACCTTC. Protein sequence: CASSLLQGVDGYTF. This rearrangement joins TRBV27 to TRBJ1-2; the match to TRBD1 covers 7 bases. Germline V CDR1 and CDR2: MNHEY, SMNVEV (reference sequence). The CDR3 is 14 amino acids. Losses at the gene ends were 1 base for V and 6 bases for J; bases not matched to a gene: 5.

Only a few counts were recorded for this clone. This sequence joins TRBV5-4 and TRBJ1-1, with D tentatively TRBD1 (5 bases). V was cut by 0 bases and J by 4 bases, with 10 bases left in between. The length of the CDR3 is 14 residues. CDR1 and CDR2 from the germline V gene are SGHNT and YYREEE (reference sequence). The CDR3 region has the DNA TGTGCCAGCAGCTTGGACAGGTCGAGCACTGAAGCTTTCTTT. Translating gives CASSLDRSSTEAFF.

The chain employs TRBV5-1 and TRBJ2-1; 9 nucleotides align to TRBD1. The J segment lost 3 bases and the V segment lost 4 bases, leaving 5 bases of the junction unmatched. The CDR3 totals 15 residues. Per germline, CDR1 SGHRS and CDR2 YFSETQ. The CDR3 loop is CASSAGTGNYNEQFF. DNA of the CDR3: TGCGCCAGCAGCGCCGGGACAGGGAACTACAATGAGCAGTTCTTC. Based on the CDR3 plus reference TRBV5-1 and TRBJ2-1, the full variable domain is KAGVTQTPRYLIKTRGQQVTLSCSPISGHRSVSWYQQTPGQGLQFLFEYFSETQRNKGNFPGRFSGRQFSNSRSEMNVSTLELGDSALYLCASSAGTGNYNEQFFGPGTRLTVL.

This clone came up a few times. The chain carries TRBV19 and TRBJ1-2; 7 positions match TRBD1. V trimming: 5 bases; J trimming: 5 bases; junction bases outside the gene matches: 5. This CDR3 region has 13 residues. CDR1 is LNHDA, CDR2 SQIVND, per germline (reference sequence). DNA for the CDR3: TGTGCCAGTAGTCAGGGGGGAGCTTATGGCTACACCTTC. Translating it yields CASSQGGAYGYTF.

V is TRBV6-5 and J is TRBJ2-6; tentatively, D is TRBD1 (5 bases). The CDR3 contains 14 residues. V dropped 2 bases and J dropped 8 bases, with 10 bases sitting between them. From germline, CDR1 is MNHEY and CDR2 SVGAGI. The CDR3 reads CASSYGQGTNVLTF. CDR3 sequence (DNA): TGTGCCAGCAGTTACGGGCAGGGCACCAACGTCCTGACTTTC.

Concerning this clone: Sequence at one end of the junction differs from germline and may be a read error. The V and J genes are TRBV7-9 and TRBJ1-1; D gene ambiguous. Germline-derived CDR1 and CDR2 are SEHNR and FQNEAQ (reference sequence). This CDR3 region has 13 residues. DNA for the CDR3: TGTTCCAGCAGCTTATCTCCGAACACTGAAGCTTTCTTT. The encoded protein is CSSSLSPNTEAFF.

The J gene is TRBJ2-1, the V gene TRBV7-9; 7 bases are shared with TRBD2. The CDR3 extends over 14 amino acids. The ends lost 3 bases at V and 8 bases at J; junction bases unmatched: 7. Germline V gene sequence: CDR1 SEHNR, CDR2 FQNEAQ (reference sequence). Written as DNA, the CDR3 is TGTGCCAGCAGCTTCGGGGCGGGAGTGGATGAGCAGTTCTTC. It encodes CASSFGAGVDEQFF.

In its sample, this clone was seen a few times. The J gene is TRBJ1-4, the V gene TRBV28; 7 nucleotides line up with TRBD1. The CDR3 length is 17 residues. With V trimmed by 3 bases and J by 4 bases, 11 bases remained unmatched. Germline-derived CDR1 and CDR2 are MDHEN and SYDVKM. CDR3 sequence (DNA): TGTGCCAGCAGTTTGTCGGGTCTGGGACAGAATAATGAAAAACTGTTTTTT. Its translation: CASSLSGLGQNNEKLFF.

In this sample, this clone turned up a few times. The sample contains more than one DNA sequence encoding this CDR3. The CDR3 DNA reads TGCGCCAGCAGCTTGGGGGGGGGCACTGAAGCTTTCTTT. This sequence encodes CASSLGGGTEAFF. The rearrangement joins TRBV5-1 to TRBJ1-1; D perhaps matches TRBD1 (5 bases). The V gene's germline CDR1 is SGHRS and CDR2 YFSETQ. V lost 0 bases and J lost 4, with 7 bases in between. The CDR3 is 13 amino acids.

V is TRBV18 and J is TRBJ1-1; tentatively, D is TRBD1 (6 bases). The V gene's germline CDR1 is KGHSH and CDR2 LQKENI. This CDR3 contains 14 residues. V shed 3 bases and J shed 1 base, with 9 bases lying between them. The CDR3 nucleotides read TGTGCCAGCTCACCGTCAGGGGAGAACACTGAAGCTTTCTTT. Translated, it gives CASSPSGENTEAFF.

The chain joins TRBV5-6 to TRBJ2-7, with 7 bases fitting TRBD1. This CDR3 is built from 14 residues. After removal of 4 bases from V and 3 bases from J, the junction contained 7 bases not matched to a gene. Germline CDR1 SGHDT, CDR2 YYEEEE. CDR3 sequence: CASSARDSRYEQYF. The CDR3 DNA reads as TGTGCCAGCAGCGCCCGGGACAGCCGCTACGAGCAGTACTTC.

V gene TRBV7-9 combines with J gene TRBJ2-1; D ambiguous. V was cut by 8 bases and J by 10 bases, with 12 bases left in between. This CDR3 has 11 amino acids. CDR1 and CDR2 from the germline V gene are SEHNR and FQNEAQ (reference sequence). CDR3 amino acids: CASSYAGEQFF. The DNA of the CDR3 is TGTGCCAGCTCCTACGCCGGGGAGCAGTTCTTC. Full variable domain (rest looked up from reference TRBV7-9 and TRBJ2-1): DTGVSQNPRHKITKRGQNVTFRCDPISEHNRLYWYRQTLGQGPEFLTYFQNEAQLEKSRLLSDRFSAERPKGSFSTLEIQRTEQGDSAMYLCASSYAGEQFFGPGTRLTVL.

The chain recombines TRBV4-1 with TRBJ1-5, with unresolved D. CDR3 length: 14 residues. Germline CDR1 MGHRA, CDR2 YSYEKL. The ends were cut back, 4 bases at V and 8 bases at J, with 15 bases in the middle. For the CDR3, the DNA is TGCGCCAGCAGCCGACGGGAGGGTCCTGAGCCCCAGCATTTT. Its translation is CASSRREGPEPQHF.